The next 8 T cell receptor beta chains were all read from a single sample in a study of human T cells and chemical hapten exposure (dated by TCRdb to the early 2020s). During library preparation, unique molecular identifiers were attached to individual cDNA molecules so that TCRs could be counted in a quantitative, reproducible way. The public reads were quality trimmed at Q25 with fastp and then assembled into clones with MiXCR by TCRdb, keeping productive beta chains. Identical CDR3 protein sequences are pooled into one entry, listed with their most common genes and DNA. The sample profile shows about 120,000 distinct CDR3 sequences; around 8.5% of them were found once. The ten largest clones take up roughly 1.5% of the sample. Total RNA was extracted from unfractionated whole blood that had been collected in Tempus Blood RNA tubes. Input material: whole blood. These TCRs come from a human donor in good health. Some clones in this sample may be carry-over from other donors' samples. Donor details come from another sample of the same person, matched by shared clones.

This clonotype was recorded at least ten times. The chain employs TRBV3-1 and TRBJ2-3; D is perhaps TRBD1 (5 bases). V lost 6 bases, J lost 0 bases, and 7 bases lay in between. The CDR3 has 13 amino acids. In germline, CDR1 is LGHDT, CDR2 YNNKEL (reference sequence). As DNA, the CDR3 is TGTGCCAGCAGGCGACAGAGCACAGATACGCAGTATTTT. It encodes CASRRQSTDTQYF.

This chain links TRBV5-1 with TRBJ1-2; no firm D call. Germline CDR1 reads SGHRS; CDR2 reads YFSETQ. Trimming stripped 0 bases from V and 3 bases from J, with 9 bases between. This CDR3 is built from 14 residues. In DNA, the CDR3 is TGCGCCAGCAGCTTGGCCCTAAGGGACTATGGCTACACCTTC. Translation: CASSLALRDYGYTF. The full variable domain, rest sourced from reference TRBV5-1 and TRBJ1-2, is KAGVTQTPRYLIKTRGQQVTLSCSPISGHRSVSWYQQTPGQGLQFLFEYFSETQRNKGNFPGRFSGRQFSNSRSEMNVSTLELGDSALYLCASSLALRDYGYTFGSGTRLTVV.

This clonotype was picked up many times. For the CDR3, the DNA is TGTGCCGGATCCGGACAGAGCAATCAGCCCCAGCATTTT. Translating it yields CAGSGQSNQPQHF. V gene TRBV6-2 or TRBV6-3 combines with J gene TRBJ1-5; the D gene is possibly TRBD1 (6 bases). V shed 11 bases and J shed 1 base, with 12 bases lying between them. The CDR3 is 13 residues long. Looked up from germline, CDR1 is MNHEY and CDR2 is SVGEGT.

The chain joins TRBV12-3 or TRBV12-4 to TRBJ2-5; 8 positions match TRBD2. There are 12 residues in the CDR3. Written as DNA, the CDR3 is TGTGCATCGGGGGGGGCGAGGGAGACCCAGTACTTC. It translates to CASGGARETQYF.

This clonotype was seen more than once but under ten times. V and J are TRBV20-1 and TRBJ2-1, with D unresolved. The length of the CDR3 is 13 residues. CDR1 and CDR2 (germline): DFQATT, SNEGSKA (reference sequence). V lost 5 bases to trimming and J lost 4 bases, with 12 bases between them. Here the CDR3 DNA reads TGCAGTGCTGGGGTCGCAGGTTACAATGAGCAGTTCTTC. It yields the protein CSAGVAGYNEQFF.

Only a few counts were recorded for this clonotype. V gene TRBV5-6 combines with J gene TRBJ1-4; D is unclear. The ends were cut back, 0 bases at V and 8 bases at J, with 11 bases in the middle. Germline V gene data show CDR1 as SGHDT and CDR2 as YYEEEE. The CDR3 is made up of 14 amino acids. This CDR3 reads CASSLDGVSEKLFF. The CDR3 DNA is TGTGCCAGCAGCTTGGATGGGGTGTCGGAAAAACTGTTTTTT.

In this sample, this clonotype turned up a few times. J is TRBJ2-1 and V is TRBV4-1; 12 nucleotides match TRBD2. V lost 0 bases to trimming and J lost 8 bases; unmatched junction nucleotides: 5. Germline loops: CDR1 MGHRA, CDR2 YSYEKL. The CDR3 covers 16 residues. The CDR3 here is CASSQEGLAGGDEQFF. The CDR3 DNA reads TGCGCCAGCAGCCAAGAGGGTCTAGCGGGAGGGGATGAGCAGTTCTTC.

The rearrangement joins TRBV6-4 to TRBJ2-1; TRBD2 might be the D (6 bases). The CDR3 covers 14 residues. Germline V gene lookup returns CDR1 MRHNA and CDR2 SNTAGT. V gave up 0 bases and J gave up 6 bases, with 9 bases separating them. The chain's CDR3 is CASSDSRSGNEQFF. In DNA form, the CDR3 reads TGTGCCAGCAGTGACTCCCGTAGCGGCAATGAGCAGTTCTTC.